Below, 20 T cell receptor beta chains from the same sample are listed, as sequenced in a study of cytomegalovirus exposure and HLA in healthy donors (dated by TCRdb to 2017 to 2019). Library generation was performed with the immunoSEQ multiplex PCR assay. The multiplex PCR relied on a mix of 60 forward primers for TCR Vbeta segments and 13 reverse primers for TCR Jbeta segments. TCRdb provides this immuneACCESS table in a form limited to in-frame rearrangements. Some clones are lacking; in checked studies, under half of them reflect an unresolved V gene, and why the rest are absent is not known. The table kept for this sample lists 200,000 or so clones. Together, the top ten hold roughly 0.74% of the sample. The sample taken for sequencing was PBMCs. These receptors originate from a boy younger than 18 in good health and CMV-seronegative.

The genes are TRBV19 and TRBJ1-2; maybe TRBD1 (6 bases). This CDR3 region has 14 residues. Germline CDR1 and CDR2: LNHDA and SQIVND (reference sequence). Trimming stripped 0 bases from V and 6 bases from J, with 11 bases between. CDR3 sequence (DNA): TGTGCCAGTAGTATAGACAGGGGAAAAGATGGCTACACCTTC. This encodes CASSIDRGKDGYTF.

The chain recombines TRBV7-9 with TRBJ2-1, with D uncertain. Germline CDR1 SEHNR, CDR2 FQNEAQ (reference sequence). The CDR3 runs to 16 residues. Between the trimmed V and J ends, which lost 1 base and 0 bases, there was a span of 10 bases. The CDR3 sequence is CASSLEYLSSYNEQFF. The CDR3 nucleotides are TGTGCCAGCAGCTTAGAGTACTTGAGCTCCTACAATGAGCAGTTCTTC.

This chain connects TRBV7-2 to TRBJ2-2, with D possibly TRBD1 on 6 matching bases. V was clipped by 2 bases and J by 3 bases, with 13 bases between them. Per the germline V gene, CDR1 is SGHTA and CDR2 is FQGNSA. This CDR3 comprises 16 residues. CDR3 region: CASSLTYRAHTGELFF. DNA for the CDR3: TGTGCCAGCAGCTTAACCTACAGGGCCCACACCGGGGAGCTGTTTTTT.

V is TRBV19 and J is TRBJ1-5, with D possibly being TRBD1 (5 bases). Trimming removed 6 bases from V and 7 bases from J, with 13 bases in between. The germline V gene has CDR1 LNHDA and CDR2 SQIVND (reference sequence). The CDR3 extends over 13 amino acids. The chain's CDR3 is CASSPERGQPQHF. The CDR3 DNA sequence: TGTGCCAGTAGCCCGGAAAGGGGACAGCCCCAGCATTTT.

The V gene is TRBV27, the J gene TRBJ1-1; no reliable D call. This CDR3 has 15 amino acids. Between the trimmed V and J ends, which lost 2 bases and 1 base, there was a span of 11 bases. Germline V gene lookup returns CDR1 MNHEY and CDR2 SMNVEV (reference sequence). CDR3 sequence: CASSLASRENTEAFF. The CDR3 nucleotides read TGTGCCAGCAGTTTAGCTTCGAGGGAGAACACTGAAGCTTTCTTT.

The rearrangement joins TRBV6-5 to TRBJ1-5; D is unresolved. The CDR3 has 14 amino acids. Germline V gene data show CDR1 as MNHEY and CDR2 as SVGAGI. The V and J ends lost 5 bases and 1 base respectively, with 9 bases between them. The CDR3 coding sequence is TGTGCCAGCAGTCCACTCCGGAGCAATCAGCCCCAGCATTTT. This sequence encodes CASSPLRSNQPQHF.

The gene calls are TRBV7-9 and TRBJ2-2; D is unresolved. The germline CDR1 and CDR2 sequences are SEHNR and FQNEAQ (reference sequence). V shed 5 bases and J shed 4 bases, with 14 bases lying between them. CDR3 length equals 15 residues. The CDR3 here is CASSIRFPSTGELFF. As DNA, the CDR3 is TGTGCCAGCAGCATAAGATTCCCGAGCACCGGGGAGCTGTTTTTT.

The chain has TRBV5-5 and TRBJ1-5, with D possibly TRBD1 on 6 matching bases. V was clipped by 2 bases and J by 2 bases, with 8 bases between them. The germline gives CDR1 SGHKS, CDR2 YYEKEE (reference sequence). The CDR3 is 14 amino acids. The chain's CDR3 is CASSFRGGNQPQHF. The DNA of the CDR3 is TGTGCCAGCAGCTTCAGGGGCGGCAATCAGCCCCAGCATTTT. Full variable domain (rest looked up from reference TRBV5-5 and TRBJ1-5): DAGVTQSPTHLIKTRGQQVTLRCSPISGHKSVSWYQQVLGQGPQFIFQYYEKEERGRGNFPDRFSARQFPNYSSELNVNALLLGDSALYLCASSFRGGNQPQHFGDGTRLSIL.

J is TRBJ1-5 and V is TRBV4-1, with D perhaps TRBD1 (5 bases). Trimming left V 1 base short and J 4 bases short, with 11 bases between. This CDR3 has 15 residues. Looked up from germline, CDR1 is MGHRA and CDR2 is YSYEKL. The CDR3 is CASSQGGGGNQPQHF. For the CDR3, the DNA is TGCGCCAGCAGCCAAGGGGGGGGAGGGAATCAGCCCCAGCATTTT.

The V gene is TRBV28, the J gene TRBJ2-7; D ambiguous. Germline CDR1 MDHEN, CDR2 SYDVKM. V was clipped by 2 bases and J by 4 bases, with 27 bases between them. The CDR3 covers 19 residues. The CDR3 DNA reads as TGTGCCAGCAGTTTAATTCTTACCATCACAGTGGCACAAACATACGAGCAGTACTTC. Amino acid sequence: CASSLILTITVAQTYEQYF.

The V gene is TRBV4-1, the J gene TRBJ2-6; tentative D call: TRBD2 (5 bases). The germline V and J ends were trimmed by 0 bases and 9 bases, with 15 bases remaining between them. This CDR3 comprises 16 residues. Per germline, CDR1 MGHRA and CDR2 YSYEKL. In DNA, the CDR3 is TGCGCCAGCAGCCAAGATCTTGAGGGAGTCGGCAACGTCCTGACTTTC. Amino acids: CASSQDLEGVGNVLTF.

The rearrangement uses TRBV19 and TRBJ2-7; D might be TRBD1 (6 bases). In germline, CDR1 is LNHDA, CDR2 SQIVND (reference sequence). V was cut by 8 bases and J by 3 bases, with 17 bases left in between. The CDR3 is 14 residues long. CDR3 sequence: CASQYQQGYYEQYF. The CDR3 DNA sequence: TGTGCCAGTCAGTACCAACAGGGTTACTACGAGCAGTACTTC.

This sequence joins TRBV5-1 and TRBJ2-7, with D perhaps matching TRBD2 (5 bases). CDR1 is SGHRS and CDR2 is YFSETQ in the germline V gene. This CDR3 is built from 13 residues. V lost 3 bases to trimming and J lost 2 bases, with 9 bases between them. The CDR3 region has the DNA TGCGCCAGCAGCTGGGAGCTTACCTACGAGCAGTACTTC. Encoded protein: CASSWELTYEQYF.

The chain combines TRBV19 with TRBJ1-1; no clear D. V was pared by 4 bases and J by 5 bases, with 14 bases between. From germline, CDR1 is LNHDA and CDR2 SQIVND (reference sequence). This CDR3 is 14 amino acids long. CDR3 sequence (DNA): TGTGCCAGTAGTAACAACAGTAGGTGGACTGAAGCTTTCTTT. Its translation: CASSNNSRWTEAFF. The complete variable domain, with remaining parts taken from reference TRBV19 and TRBJ1-1, reads DGGITQSPKYLFRKEGQNVTLSCEQNLNHDAMYWYRQDPGQGLRLIYYSQIVNDFQKGDIAEGYSVSREKKESFPLTVTSAQKNPTAFYLCASSNNSRWTEAFFGQGTRLTVV.

This chain uses TRBV5-6 with TRBJ1-5; D is uncertain. Trimming left V 4 bases short and J 4 bases short, with 6 bases between. Looked up from germline, CDR1 is SGHDT and CDR2 is YYEEEE. This CDR3 has 12 amino acids. This CDR3 reads CASSVFNQPQHF. DNA for the CDR3: TGTGCCAGCAGCGTCTTTAATCAGCCCCAGCATTTT.

The chain links TRBV9 to TRBJ2-7; D is possibly TRBD1 (6 bases). There are 15 residues in the CDR3. V was pared by 3 bases and J by 1 base, with 14 bases between. Germline values: CDR1 SGDLS, CDR2 YYNGEE. Written as DNA, the CDR3 is TGTGCCAGCAGCGCCTCCACAGGGTGGTCCTACGAGCAGTACTTC. Protein sequence: CASSASTGWSYEQYF.

V is TRBV5-1 and J is TRBJ2-7, with D tentatively TRBD2 (6 bases). Germline V CDR1 and CDR2: SGHRS, YFSETQ. Trimming took off 3 bases at V and 7 bases at J, with 23 bases between the two ends. The CDR3 is made up of 16 amino acids. The CDR3 protein is CASSSTPAGIWGEQYF. For the CDR3, the DNA is TGCGCCAGCAGCTCCACACCTGCGGGGATCTGGGGGGAGCAGTACTTC. The full variable domain, completed using reference TRBV5-1 and TRBJ2-7, is KAGVTQTPRYLIKTRGQQVTLSCSPISGHRSVSWYQQTPGQGLQFLFEYFSETQRNKGNFPGRFSGRQFSNSRSEMNVSTLELGDSALYLCASSSTPAGIWGEQYFGPGTRLTVT.

The J gene is TRBJ2-5, the V gene TRBV6-6, with TRBD2 matching 9 bases. The V segment lost 8 bases and the J segment 4 bases; nucleotides outside the gene matches: 5. The V gene's germline CDR1 is MNHNY and CDR2 SVGAGI (reference sequence). The CDR3 contains 13 residues. The CDR3 here is CASLKAGGETQYF. The CDR3 DNA is TGTGCCAGCCTTAAAGCGGGGGGAGAGACCCAGTACTTC.

The chain links TRBV12-5 to TRBJ2-7, with a weak D call TRBD1 (6 bases). Trimming stripped 4 bases from V and 6 bases from J, with 16 bases between. Germline loops: CDR1 LGHNT, CDR2 FRNRAP. This CDR3 region has 14 residues. CDR3 in DNA: TGTGCTAGTGGTTCATCCACAGGGCAGCGCGAGCAGTACTTC. This sequence encodes CASGSSTGQREQYF.

The chain uses TRBV6-1 and TRBJ2-5; tentatively, D is TRBD1 (5 bases). Germline lookup yields CDR1 MNHNS and CDR2 SASEGT. Trimming shortened V by 3 bases and J by 5 bases, and 16 bases separated the two germline ends. The CDR3 totals 15 residues. The CDR3 DNA reads TGTGCCAGCAGTGAGTCAGGGTTTGGTAGGGAGACCCAGTACTTC. The encoded protein is CASSESGFGRETQYF.